Following are 21 T cell receptor beta chains from one sample sequenced in a study of graft-versus-host responses after intestinal transplantation. Some clones are missing from TCRdb's copy, which holds only in-frame ones; the method was immunoSEQ multiplex PCR. The sample contains about 78,000 clones, around 91% of which appear only once. No cognate antigen is known for these TCRs. This specimen consisted of unstimulated CD8+ T cells sorted from spleen or lymph node cells, obtained before transplant. The receptors were gathered from a human donor who was the organ donor for an intestinal transplant.

The gene calls are TRBV6-5 and TRBJ1-2; no reliable D call. V lost 8 bases to trimming and J lost 2 bases, with 15 bases between them. The germline V gene has CDR1 MNHEY and CDR2 SVGAGI. The CDR3 is 14 amino acids. CDR3 in amino acids: CASSSPGSNYGYTF. The CDR3 DNA follows: TGTGCCAGCTCCAGCCCGGGATCCAACTATGGCTACACCTTC.

The rearrangement links TRBV6-5 to TRBJ1-2; 9 positions agree with TRBD1. The germline CDR1 and CDR2 sequences are MNHEY and SVGAGI. V gave up 5 bases and J gave up 8 bases; unmatched junction bases: 9. CDR3 length equals 14 residues. CDR3 DNA: TGTGCCAGCAGTCCCGGGACAGGGTTCGGCGGCTACACCTTC. Translated: CASSPGTGFGGYTF.

This chain connects TRBV7-9 to TRBJ1-5, with D maybe TRBD1 (6 bases). Per the germline V gene, CDR1 is SEHNR and CDR2 is FQNEAQ (reference sequence). Trimming took 2 bases from V and 6 from J, leaving 11 bases between them. CDR3 size: 14 residues. CDR3 in DNA: TGTGCCAGCAGCTTAACAGGGAAGGGTCAGCCCCAGCATTTT. It encodes CASSLTGKGQPQHF.

The rearrangement uses TRBV7-6 and TRBJ1-5; TRBD1 is a possible D gene (5 bases). Trimming stripped 6 bases from V and 7 bases from J, with 28 bases between. The CDR3 totals 18 residues. Looked up from germline, CDR1 is SGHVS and CDR2 is FNYEAQ. CDR3 region: CASSRALRREGDGQPQHF. The CDR3 coding sequence is TGTGCCAGCAGTCGTGCGTTGAGGCGGGAAGGGGACGGGCAGCCCCAGCATTTT.

The chain couples TRBV19 to TRBJ1-2; maybe TRBD1 (5 bases). Germline CDR1 LNHDA, CDR2 SQIVND (reference sequence). The CDR3 contains 12 residues. V lost 9 bases and J lost 8, with 16 bases in between. The CDR3 loop reads CASDAGGDGYTF. The CDR3 bases are TGTGCCAGCGATGCCGGGGGAGACGGCTACACCTTC. The full variable domain, in which reference TRBV19 and TRBJ1-2 provide the parts outside the CDR3, is DGGITQSPKYLFRKEGQNVTLSCEQNLNHDAMYWYRQDPGQGLRLIYYSQIVNDFQKGDIAEGYSVSREKKESFPLTVTSAQKNPTAFYLCASDAGGDGYTFGSGTRLTVV.

V and J are TRBV28 and TRBJ1-5, with 8 bases aligning to TRBD1. CDR1 MDHEN and CDR2 SYDVKM come from the germline V gene. With V trimmed by 6 bases and J by 10 bases, 8 bases remained unmatched. This CDR3 comprises 13 residues. Written as DNA, the CDR3 is TGTGCCAGCAGGATACAGGGGGGGGGTCCCCAGCATTTT. Translated, it gives CASRIQGGGPQHF.

The V call is TRBV9, the J call TRBJ2-1, with 12 bases fitting TRBD1. V trimming: 4 bases; J trimming: 8 bases; junction bases outside the gene matches: 4. The CDR3 extends over 14 amino acids. In germline, CDR1 is SGDLS, CDR2 YYNGEE. CDR3 region: CASSTGQGAYEQFF. DNA for the CDR3: TGTGCCAGCAGCACGGGACAGGGGGCCTATGAGCAGTTCTTC.

V gene TRBV7-9 combines with J gene TRBJ1-1, with D possibly TRBD1 on 5 matching bases. Deletions cut 4 bases from V and 5 bases from J, with 17 bases between. The CDR3 totals 15 residues. Germline V CDR1 and CDR2: SEHNR, FQNEAQ (reference sequence). CDR3 nucleotides: TGTGCCAGCAGCTCGAACCAGGGACTCCAAACTGAAGCTTTCTTT. Its protein is CASSSNQGLQTEAFF.

The rearrangement uses TRBV7-9 and TRBJ1-2; the D gene is possibly TRBD1 (5 bases). The CDR3 is made up of 15 amino acids. Looked up from germline, CDR1 is SEHNR and CDR2 is FQNEAQ (reference sequence). The V and J ends lost 3 bases and 0 bases respectively, with 11 bases between them. The CDR3, as DNA: TGTGCCAGCAGCTTGTGGGGCCGACCTAACTATGGCTACACCTTC. It yields the protein CASSLWGRPNYGYTF.

The chain joins TRBV11-2 to TRBJ1-2; D might be TRBD1 (6 bases). Trimming left V 1 base short and J 6 bases short, with 12 bases between. CDR1 and CDR2 (germline): SGHAT, FQNNGV. The CDR3 sequence is 14 residues long. The CDR3 DNA is TGTGCCAGCAGCTTAGGCCCAGGGGTTGATGGCTACACCTTC. It encodes CASSLGPGVDGYTF.

This chain joins TRBV6-1 and TRBJ2-2, with 10 bases identical to TRBD2. Germline values: CDR1 MNHNS, CDR2 SASEGT. After removal of 3 bases from V and 6 bases from J, the junction contained 7 bases not matched to a gene. The CDR3 has 16 residues. The CDR3 DNA sequence: TGTGCCAGCAGTGATAGAGCGGGGGGGCCAGCCGGGGAGCTGTTTTTT. This codes for CASSDRAGGPAGELFF.

This rearrangement joins TRBV15 to TRBJ1-5; D gene unclear. The CDR3 extends over 13 amino acids. Germline loops: CDR1 LNHNV, CDR2 YYDKDF (reference sequence). Trimming cost V 6 bases and J 6 bases, with 12 bases left between them. CDR3 nucleotide sequence: TGTGCCACCAGTCCCGCCGGGGTTCAGCCCCAGCATTTT. It codes for CATSPAGVQPQHF.

V and J are TRBV9 and TRBJ1-2; 7 bases line up with TRBD1. Per the germline V gene, CDR1 is SGDLS and CDR2 is YYNGEE. The length of the CDR3 is 15 residues. V dropped 0 bases and J dropped 8; count of bases not matched to a gene: 10. The CDR3 loop reads CASSVDQDRDIGYTF. In DNA form, the CDR3 reads TGTGCCAGCAGCGTAGACCAAGACAGGGACATCGGCTACACCTTC.

The rearrangement links TRBV7-9 to TRBJ2-7; D not certain. Trimming stripped 1 base from V and 7 bases from J, with 14 bases between. The length of the CDR3 is 14 residues. Germline V gene lookup returns CDR1 SEHNR and CDR2 FQNEAQ (reference sequence). CDR3 DNA sequence: TGTGCCAGCAGCTTAGGTCCGGCCACCGGGGAGCAGTACGTC. Its translation is CASSLGPATGEQYV.

The J gene is TRBJ2-3, the V gene TRBV9, with a weak D call TRBD1 (5 bases). Looked up from germline, CDR1 is SGDLS and CDR2 is YYNGEE. Trimming removed 0 bases at V and 4 bases at J, with 12 bases between. The CDR3 contains 15 residues. The chain's CDR3 is CASSVEGSGSDTQYF. CDR3 nucleotide sequence: TGTGCCAGCAGCGTAGAAGGGTCAGGGTCAGATACGCAGTATTTT.

This clone came up once. The chain joins TRBV4-1 to TRBJ1-2, with a tentative D call TRBD1 (6 bases). Germline CDR1 reads MGHRA; CDR2 reads YSYEKL. V dropped 3 bases and J dropped 5 bases, with 13 bases sitting between them. This CDR3 has 14 amino acids. The CDR3: CASSHGQKSYGYTF. Here the CDR3 DNA reads TGCGCCAGCAGCCACGGACAGAAAAGTTATGGCTACACCTTC.

The chain joins TRBV5-6 to TRBJ2-7; TRBD1 aligns across 10 bases. Germline trimming cut 0 bases from V and 3 bases from J; bases unmatched to any gene: 3. The CDR3 is 15 residues long. In germline, CDR1 is SGHDT, CDR2 YYEEEE. In nucleotides, the CDR3 is TGTGCCAGCAGCTTGGCGGGACAGGGGCACTACGAGCAGTACGTC. Translating it yields CASSLAGQGHYEQYV.

This clone was seen a few times. The V and J genes are TRBV4-3 and TRBJ2-7, with a tentative D call TRBD1 (6 bases). Germline V gives CDR1 LGHNA, CDR2 YSLEER. V lost 1 base, J lost 5 bases, and 12 bases lay in between. The CDR3 sequence is 14 residues long. CDR3 loop: CASSQGPGAHEQYV. The CDR3 DNA reads as TGCGCCAGCAGCCAAGGCCCAGGGGCTCACGAGCAGTACGTC.

Only one count was recorded for this clone. V is TRBV13 and J is TRBJ1-1; the match to TRBD1 covers 8 bases. This CDR3 contains 13 residues. Trimming removed 5 bases from V and 6 bases from J; junction bases left unmatched: 5. Germline CDR1 is PRHDT and CDR2 is FYEKMQ (reference sequence). Written as DNA, the CDR3 is TGTGCCAGCAGCCAAATGGACAGGGCTGAAGCTTTCTTT. Protein sequence: CASSQMDRAEAFF. Full variable domain (missing parts from reference TRBV13 and TRBJ1-1): AAGVIQSPRHLIKEKRETATLKCYPIPRHDTVYWYQQGPGQDPQFLISFYEKMQSDKGSIPDRFSAQQFSDYHSELNMSSLELGDSALYFCASSQMDRAEAFFGQGTRLTVV.

This chain links TRBV4-1 with TRBJ1-2, with D possibly matching TRBD1 (6 bases). V dropped 0 bases and J dropped 7 bases, with 12 bases sitting between them. This CDR3 region has 14 residues. CDR1 and CDR2 (germline): MGHRA, YSYEKL. CDR3 in amino acids: CASSQEQGPGGYTF. The DNA of the CDR3 is TGCGCCAGCAGCCAAGAGCAGGGGCCCGGTGGCTACACCTTC.

The genes are TRBV13 and TRBJ1-6; D might be TRBD1 (5 bases). Germline lookup yields CDR1 PRHDT and CDR2 FYEKMQ (reference sequence). V lost 5 bases to trimming and J lost 2 bases, with 19 bases between them. CDR3 length equals 18 residues. The CDR3 nucleotides read TGTGCCAGCAGCCCCCAGGGCCAGGGAGGGGCCTATAATTCACCCCTCCACTTT. Residues: CASSPQGQGGAYNSPLHF.